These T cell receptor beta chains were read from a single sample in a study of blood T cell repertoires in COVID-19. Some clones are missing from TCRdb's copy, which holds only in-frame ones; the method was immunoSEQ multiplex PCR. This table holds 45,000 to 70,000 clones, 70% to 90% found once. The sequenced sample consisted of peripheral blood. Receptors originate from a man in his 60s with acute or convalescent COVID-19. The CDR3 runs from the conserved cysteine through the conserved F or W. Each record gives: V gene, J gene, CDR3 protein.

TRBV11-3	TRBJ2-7	CASSKDSYEQYF
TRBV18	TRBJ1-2	CASSPLFDRDRGYTF
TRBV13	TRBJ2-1	CASSYRVSNEQFF
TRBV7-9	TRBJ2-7	CASGTGVREQYF
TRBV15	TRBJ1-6	CATSSDRGQGSPLHF
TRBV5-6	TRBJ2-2	CASTGTFNTGELFF
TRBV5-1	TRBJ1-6	CASSLEGGSLHF
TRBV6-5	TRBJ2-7	CASRISGTGAGEQYF
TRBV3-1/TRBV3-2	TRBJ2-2	CASSQSSTGELFF
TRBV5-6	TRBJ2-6	CASSLWGPGANVLTF
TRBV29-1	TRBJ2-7	CSASRGGSYEQYF
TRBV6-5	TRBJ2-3	CASSLKAGGTDTQYF
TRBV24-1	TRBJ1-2	CATSDQDRRYGYTF
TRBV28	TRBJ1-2	CASSTPGGADGYTF
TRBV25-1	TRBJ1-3	CASSASGQRNTIYF
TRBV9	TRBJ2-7	CASSVGGGQYEQYF
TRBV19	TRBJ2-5	CASSIGQGDQETQYF
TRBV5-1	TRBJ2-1	CASSRGQGNEQFF
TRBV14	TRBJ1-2	CASSQDRRGYGYTF
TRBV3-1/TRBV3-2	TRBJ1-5	CASSQGQGPGQPQHF
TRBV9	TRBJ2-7	CASSVAQGAYEQYF
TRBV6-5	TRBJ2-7	CASSYGQVGPYEQYF
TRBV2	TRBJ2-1	CASSLPQRGGRNEQFF
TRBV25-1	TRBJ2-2	CASSARTAGELFF
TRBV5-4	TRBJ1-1	CASSLAGNTEAFF
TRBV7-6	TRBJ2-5	CASSFGGTGNEETQYF
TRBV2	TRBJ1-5	CASSRMGTGGGGNQPQHF
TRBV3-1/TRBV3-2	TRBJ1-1	CASSSAGPVNTEAFF
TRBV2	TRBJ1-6	CASSDNLGNRRAYNSPLHF
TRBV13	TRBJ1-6	CASRLTGVVAPLHF
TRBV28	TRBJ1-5	CASRAGSGNQPQHF
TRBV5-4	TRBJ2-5	CAVLGRGGETQYF
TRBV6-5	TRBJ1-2	CASSYGGFYGYTF
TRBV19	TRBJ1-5	CASSDRGNQPQHF
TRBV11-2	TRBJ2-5	CASSLVVSGAQETQYF
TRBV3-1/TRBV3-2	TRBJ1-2	CASRRIPGSRVKYGYTF
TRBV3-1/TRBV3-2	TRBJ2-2	CASSQLEDTGELFF
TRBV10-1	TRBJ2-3	CASSEWARESTDTQYF
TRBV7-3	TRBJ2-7	CASSPRGASYEQYF
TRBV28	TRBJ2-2	CASSLPRGTGELFF
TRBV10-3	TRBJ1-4	CAIKTGQGLSNEKLFF